This T cell receptor beta chain emerged from a study of blood T cells in healthy people across ages. General study findings and limits: Observed TCR beta diversity showed a strong correlation with the percentage of naive T cells as measured by flow cytometry.

A second roughly 7 to 11 cycle PCR used barcoded and J-beta primers. Each cDNA was tagged by a template-switch adaptor containing 12 random nucleotides. TCRdb redid the calling of the 5' RACE reads with MiXCR, one entry per CDR3 protein. The sample holds approximately 2,000,000 distinct CDR3 sequences, 35% to 50% seen once. The sample, approximately 10 milliliters of peripheral blood, was drawn from each donor. A word on this clonotype: What it binds is not known. This may arise from a read error, as a much more abundant clone is one base away.

The sequenced sample was blood. The origin of this receptor is a human donor in good health.

In DNA, the CDR3 is TGCAGTGCCAAGACTAGTGACCCAGATACGCAGTATTTT. Its translation: CSAKTSDPDTQYF. This chain links TRBV20-1 with TRBJ2-3, with D perhaps matching TRBD2 (6 bases). This CDR3 is 13 amino acids long. Germline V CDR1 and CDR2: DFQATT, SNEGSKA (reference sequence). Trimming removed 6 bases from V and 4 bases from J, with 14 bases in between.